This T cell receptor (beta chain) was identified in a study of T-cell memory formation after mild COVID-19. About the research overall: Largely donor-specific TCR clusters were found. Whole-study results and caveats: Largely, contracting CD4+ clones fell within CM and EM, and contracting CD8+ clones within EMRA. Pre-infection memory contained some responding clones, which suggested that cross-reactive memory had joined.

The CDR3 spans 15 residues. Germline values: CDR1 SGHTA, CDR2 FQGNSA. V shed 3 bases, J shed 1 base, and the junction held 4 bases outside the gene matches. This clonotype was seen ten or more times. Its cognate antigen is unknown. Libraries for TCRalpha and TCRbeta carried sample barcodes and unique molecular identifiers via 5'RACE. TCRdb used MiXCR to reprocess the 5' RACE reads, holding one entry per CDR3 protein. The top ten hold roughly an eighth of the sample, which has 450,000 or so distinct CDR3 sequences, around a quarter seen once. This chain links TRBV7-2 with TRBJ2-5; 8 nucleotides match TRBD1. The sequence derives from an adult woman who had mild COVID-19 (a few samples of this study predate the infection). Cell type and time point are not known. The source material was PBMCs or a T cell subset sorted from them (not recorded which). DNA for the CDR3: TGTGCCAGCAGCTTTTACGACAGGGGCCAAGAGACCCAGTACTTC. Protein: CASSFYDRGQETQYF.